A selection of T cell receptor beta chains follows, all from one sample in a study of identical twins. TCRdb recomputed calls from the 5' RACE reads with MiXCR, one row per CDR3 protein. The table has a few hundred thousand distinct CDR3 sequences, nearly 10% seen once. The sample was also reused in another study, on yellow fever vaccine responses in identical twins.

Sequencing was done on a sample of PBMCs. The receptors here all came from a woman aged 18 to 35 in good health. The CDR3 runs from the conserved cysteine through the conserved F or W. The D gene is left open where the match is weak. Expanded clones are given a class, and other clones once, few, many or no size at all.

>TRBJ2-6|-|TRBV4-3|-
TGCGCCAGCAGCCACACCGCAGCCTCTGGGGCCAACGTCCTGACTTTC
CASSHTAASGANVLTF
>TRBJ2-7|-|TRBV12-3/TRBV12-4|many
TGTGCCAGCAGCATAGACAGGACCTACGAGCAGTACTTC
CASSIDRTYEQYF
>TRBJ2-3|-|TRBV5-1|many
TGCGCCAGCAGCTGGGGGGCAGATACGCAGTATTTT
CASSWGADTQYF
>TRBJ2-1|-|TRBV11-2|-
TGTGCCAGCAGCCAGGACTATTCGAGGGAGCAGTTCTTC
CASSQDYSREQFF
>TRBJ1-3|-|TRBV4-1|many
TGCGCCAGCAGCCTATCAGGAGGGTCTGGAAACACCATATATTTT
CASSLSGGSGNTIYF
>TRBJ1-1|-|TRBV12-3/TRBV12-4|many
TGTGCCAGCAGTGCAACTGGGGCTATAGGGACTGAAGCTTTCTTT
CASSATGAIGTEAFF
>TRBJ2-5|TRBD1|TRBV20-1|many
TGCAGTGCTAGGGACATGGACAGGCAAGAGACCCAGTACTTC
CSARDMDRQETQYF
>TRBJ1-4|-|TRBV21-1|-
TGTGCCAGCAGCAGGCCGGGACAGGCGGTTTCAACTAATGAAAAACTGTTTTTT
CASSRPGQAVSTNEKLFF
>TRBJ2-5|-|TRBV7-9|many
TGTGCCAGCAACAAAGGAGAGACCCAGTACTTC
CASNKGETQYF
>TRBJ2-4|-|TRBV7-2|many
TGTGCCAGCAGCACAGGCCATCGGGGAGGCAAAAACATTCAGTACTTC
CASSTGHRGGKNIQYF
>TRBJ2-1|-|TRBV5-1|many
TGCGCCAGCAGGTTCGAAAGGGGTTACTCCTACAATGAGCAGTTCTTC
CASRFERGYSYNEQFF
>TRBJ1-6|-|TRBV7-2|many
TGTGCCAGCAGCCTTGGGGCGGAGCTACCGCCCCTCCACTTT
CASSLGAELPPLHF
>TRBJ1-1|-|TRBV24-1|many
TGTGCCACCAGTGACCCCGACACTGAAGCTTTCTTT
CATSDPDTEAFF
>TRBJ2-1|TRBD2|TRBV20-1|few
TGCAGTGCTAGAGATTTTGGGGGGGAAGATGAGCAGTTCTTC
CSARDFGGEDEQFF
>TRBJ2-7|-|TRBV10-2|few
TGCGCCAGCAGTGTTGCAGGGGAAACCTACGAGCAGTACTTC
CASSVAGETYEQYF
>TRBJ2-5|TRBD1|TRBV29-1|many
TGCAGCGTTAACAGGGGAAATCAAGAGACCCAGTACTTC
CSVNRGNQETQYF
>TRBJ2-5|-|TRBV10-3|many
TGTGCCATCAGTGGGGGACCCCTAAACCAAGAGACCCAGTACTTC
CAISGGPLNQETQYF
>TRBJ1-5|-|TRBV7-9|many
TGTGCCAGCTCGACGGGGGCCACCAATCAGCCCCAGCATTTT
CASSTGATNQPQHF
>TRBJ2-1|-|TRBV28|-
TGTGCCAGCAGCCGCCCTGGAGGGGTGTTTGAGCAGTTCTTC
CASSRPGGVFEQFF
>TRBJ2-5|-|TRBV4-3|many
TGCGCCAGCAGCCAAGATTTCGGAAAAGAGACCCAGTACTTC
CASSQDFGKETQYF
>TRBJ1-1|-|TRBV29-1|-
TGCAGCGTAATTCACGGACTGAACACTGAAGCTTTCTTT
CSVIHGLNTEAFF
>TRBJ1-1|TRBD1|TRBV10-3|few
TGTGCCATCGGACAGGGGATCAACACTGAAGCTTTCTTT
CAIGQGINTEAFF
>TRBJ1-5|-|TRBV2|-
TGTGCCAGCAGCGAAAACAGAAATAGCAATCAGCCCCAGCATTTT
CASSENRNSNQPQHF